This T cell receptor beta chain was documented in a study of blood T cell repertoires in COVID-19. Across the study: Sites across the United States, Italy and Spain contributed samples from acute and convalescent COVID-19. PBMCs, B-cell-depleted T cells, or T cells provided the cDNA or gDNA that made up the material.

V lost 4 bases, J lost 3 bases, and 17 bases stayed unmatched. Germline V lookup: CDR1 LGHNA, CDR2 YNFKEQ. CDR3 size: 18 residues. In the original analysis: Nucleated cell counts were estimated from reference gene primer amplification. Produced via immunoSEQ multiplex PCR; TCRdb's table is partial and in-frame only. V, J and clone size reflect that table, while D and trimming were determined from the DNA. The sample gives about 110,000 clones, roughly 85% of which show up once; roughly 17% is in the top ten. This TCR was sampled from an elderly woman with active or convalescent COVID-19. The rearrangement joins TRBV4-2 to TRBJ2-7; TRBD1 matches 8 bases. Sequencing was performed on peripheral blood. The CDR3: CASSPSTTGGGVFYEQYF. As DNA, the CDR3 is TGTGCCAGCAGCCCATCGACTACAGGGGGAGGCGTATTCTACGAGCAGTACTTC.